The rows below give T cell receptor beta chains drawn from one sample of a study of blood T cells in healthy people across ages. TCRdb reanalysed the 5' RACE reads using MiXCR and keeps one entry per CDR3 protein. The top ten hold around 23% of the sample, which has some 550,000 distinct CDR3 sequences, roughly 48% seen once. The specimen was blood. Every receptor here comes from an elderly man in good health. Both conserved end residues are part of each CDR3. Each record gives: V gene, J gene, clone size, D gene, CDR3 length, CDR3 DNA, CDR3 protein. A D gene is named only where the DNA matches it firmly. Expanded clones are given a class, and other clones once, few, many or no size at all.

v_gene: TRBV5-1
j_gene: TRBJ1-2
abundance: NA
d_gene: TRBD1
len: 15
CDR3nt: TGCGCCAGCAGCTTCTTGACAGGGGGCATCTATGGCTACACCTTC
CDR3aa: CASSFLTGGIYGYTF

v_gene: TRBV29-1
j_gene: TRBJ2-7
abundance: NA
d_gene: NA
len: 12
CDR3nt: TGCAGCGTTGTACTCCCGCAGGACGAGCAGTACTTC
CDR3aa: CSVVLPQDEQYF

v_gene: TRBV6-6
j_gene: TRBJ2-5
abundance: many
d_gene: TRBD1
len: 15
CDR3nt: TGTGCCAGCACCGGGACAGGGGGCTTCCAAGAGACCCAGTACTTC
CDR3aa: CASTGTGGFQETQYF

v_gene: TRBV5-1
j_gene: TRBJ2-5
abundance: NA
d_gene: TRBD1
len: 15
CDR3nt: TGCGCCAGCAGCCGCTGGACAGGAACCCAAGAGACCCAGTACTTC
CDR3aa: CASSRWTGTQETQYF

v_gene: TRBV7-9
j_gene: TRBJ2-1
abundance: NA
d_gene: TRBD2
len: 15
CDR3nt: TGTGCCAGCAGCCCGGGACTAGCGTGGTACAATGAGCAGTTCTTC
CDR3aa: CASSPGLAWYNEQFF

v_gene: TRBV4-1
j_gene: TRBJ2-3
abundance: NA
d_gene: NA
len: 15
CDR3nt: TGCGCCAGCACCCGAGGGGGGGTCCCCACAGATACGCAGTATTTT
CDR3aa: CASTRGGVPTDTQYF

v_gene: TRBV18
j_gene: TRBJ2-5
abundance: NA
d_gene: TRBD2
len: 16
CDR3nt: TGTGCCAGCTCACTTGGGACTAGCGGGAGATCAGAGACCCAGTACTTC
CDR3aa: CASSLGTSGRSETQYF

v_gene: TRBV3-1
j_gene: TRBJ2-1
abundance: NA
d_gene: TRBD2
len: 14
CDR3nt: TGTGCCAGCAGCCACCGGGACTACGACAATGAGCAGTTCTTC
CDR3aa: CASSHRDYDNEQFF

v_gene: TRBV2
j_gene: TRBJ2-1
abundance: NA
d_gene: TRBD2
len: 15
CDR3nt: TGTGCCAGCAGTGAACGGACTAGCTCCTACAATGAGCAGTTCTTC
CDR3aa: CASSERTSSYNEQFF

v_gene: TRBV20-1
j_gene: TRBJ1-5
abundance: NA
d_gene: NA
len: 12
CDR3nt: TGCAGTGCTAGGCCTGGAAATCAGCCCCGGCATTTT
CDR3aa: CSARPGNQPRHF

v_gene: TRBV7-2
j_gene: TRBJ1-2
abundance: NA
d_gene: TRBD1
len: 13
CDR3nt: TGTGCCAGCAGCTTCCGGGACAGCTATGGCTACACCTTC
CDR3aa: CASSFRDSYGYTF

v_gene: TRBV6-6
j_gene: TRBJ1-2
abundance: NA
d_gene: TRBD1
len: 14
CDR3nt: TGTGCCAGCAGGAACGGGGGACAGGGTTATGGCTACACCTTC
CDR3aa: CASRNGGQGYGYTF

v_gene: TRBV11-3
j_gene: TRBJ1-1
abundance: NA
d_gene: NA
len: 16
CDR3nt: TGTGCCAGCAGCCGTGGGGGTCCCCTCTCAAACACTGAAGCTTTCTTT
CDR3aa: CASSRGGPLSNTEAFF

v_gene: TRBV5-1
j_gene: TRBJ2-5
abundance: NA
d_gene: TRBD1
len: 15
CDR3nt: TGCGCCAGCAGCTTGGTAGAGACAGGGGGGGAGACCCAGTACTTC
CDR3aa: CASSLVETGGETQYF

v_gene: TRBV4-2
j_gene: TRBJ2-5
abundance: NA
d_gene: TRBD2
len: 18
CDR3nt: TGTGCCAGCAGCCAAGATCACGTCGGGCGGGGGGCTCGGGAGACCCAGTACTTC
CDR3aa: CASSQDHVGRGARETQYF

v_gene: TRBV6-5
j_gene: TRBJ1-1
abundance: few
d_gene: TRBD1
len: 16
CDR3nt: TGTGCCAGCACCCCGGGACAGGTCTCACCGGACACTGAAGCTTTCTTT
CDR3aa: CASTPGQVSPDTEAFF

v_gene: TRBV18
j_gene: TRBJ1-2
abundance: NA
d_gene: NA
len: 13
CDR3nt: TGTGCCACAGCCAGGGGAGAAGACTATGGCTACACCTTC
CDR3aa: CATARGEDYGYTF

v_gene: TRBV6-5
j_gene: TRBJ2-7
abundance: NA
d_gene: NA
len: 14
CDR3nt: TGTGCCAGCAGTTACGCCCAAACCGACAATGAGCAGTACTTC
CDR3aa: CASSYAQTDNEQYF

v_gene: TRBV28
j_gene: TRBJ2-1
abundance: NA
d_gene: NA
len: 15
CDR3nt: TGTTCCAGCAGTCCCCTGAGGGGGGGATGGAATGAGCAGTTCTTC
CDR3aa: CSSSPLRGGWNEQFF

v_gene: TRBV7-2
j_gene: TRBJ2-7
abundance: few
d_gene: NA
len: 13
CDR3nt: TGTGCCAGCAGCTTTCAAATATCGGACGAGCAGTACTTC
CDR3aa: CASSFQISDEQYF

v_gene: TRBV2
j_gene: TRBJ2-7
abundance: NA
d_gene: TRBD2
len: 14
CDR3nt: TGTGCCAGCACCACTGGACTAGCGGGCTACGAGCAGTACTTC
CDR3aa: CASTTGLAGYEQYF

v_gene: TRBV15
j_gene: TRBJ2-2
abundance: once
d_gene: NA
len: 13
CDR3nt: TGTGCCACCAGCAGAGTAGGGGGCGGGGAGCTGTTTTTT
CDR3aa: CATSRVGGGELFF

v_gene: TRBV3-1
j_gene: TRBJ1-2
abundance: NA
d_gene: TRBD1
len: 15
CDR3nt: TGTGCCAGCAGCCGAGGGACAGCGATCGGCTATGGCTACACCTTC
CDR3aa: CASSRGTAIGYGYTF

v_gene: TRBV6-2/TRBV6-3
j_gene: TRBJ2-3
abundance: few
d_gene: NA
len: 15
CDR3nt: TGTGCCAGCAGTCCATCACCGGGACTTACCGTTACGCAGTATTTT
CDR3aa: CASSPSPGLTVTQYF

v_gene: TRBV9
j_gene: TRBJ2-7
abundance: few
d_gene: NA
len: 14
CDR3nt: TGTGCCAGCAGCGTAGGTCTTACAGACTACGAGCAGTACTTC
CDR3aa: CASSVGLTDYEQYF

v_gene: TRBV5-1
j_gene: TRBJ1-1
abundance: NA
d_gene: NA
len: 13
CDR3nt: TGCGCCAGCAGGGACAGTTTGAACACTGAAGCTTTCTTT
CDR3aa: CASRDSLNTEAFF

v_gene: TRBV4-1
j_gene: TRBJ2-2
abundance: NA
d_gene: TRBD1
len: 16
CDR3nt: TGCGCCAGCAGCCAAGTTGGGACAGGGGGCACCGGGGAGCTGTTTTTT
CDR3aa: CASSQVGTGGTGELFF